One TCR beta chain is described in this entry. The data originate from a study of blood T cell repertoires in COVID-19. The overall study: COVID-19 samples, acute and convalescent, were from the United States, Italy and Spain.

The assay was immunoSEQ multiplex PCR, and TCRdb's table has in-frame clones only and misses some. In the table there are about 180,000 clones, approximately 84% of which are singletons. The receptor comes from a woman in her 50s who had recovered from COVID-19. What was sequenced was PBMCs or T cells enriched from blood (not recorded which).

The CDR3 region is CASSPRTGTTNEKLFF. The CDR3 region has the DNA TGTGCCAGTAGTCCAAGGACAGGGACAACTAATGAAAAACTGTTTTTT. The rearrangement links TRBV19 to TRBJ1-4, with 8 bases aligning to TRBD1. The CDR3 runs to 16 residues. The V segment lost 5 bases and the J segment 0 bases; nucleotides outside the gene matches: 5. Per germline, CDR1 LNHDA and CDR2 SQIVND (reference sequence).